A selection of T cell receptor beta chains follows, all from one sample in a study of cytomegalovirus exposure and HLA in healthy donors. Measured with immunoSEQ multiplex PCR; TCRdb has only the in-frame clones, and not every one. The repertoire holds approximately 180,000 clones, with 75% to 85% as singletons. The sample was PBMCs. The receptors derive from a woman aged 25 to 45 in good health and CMV-seronegative. The CDR3 runs from the conserved cysteine through the conserved F or W. The D gene is left open where the match is weak. Some rows mark clone size as missing; the rest say once, few, many or name a class of expanded clone.

CDR3 DNA,CDR3 protein,clone size,D gene,V gene,J gene
TGTGCCAGCAGTCCGGGGGGCACTGAAGCTTTCTTT,CASSPGGTEAFF,.,.,TRBV7-9,TRBJ1-1
TGTGCCAGCAGTGCGGGCCAAGAGACCCAGTACTTC,CASSAGQETQYF,.,.,TRBV6-1,TRBJ2-5
TGTGCCAGCAGCTTGCGCTCCGGGACAGGGCATCGGGAGACCCAGTACTTC,CASSLRSGTGHRETQYF,.,TRBD1,TRBV5-8,TRBJ2-5
TGTGCCTTCAGGGGGCAGGACACCGGGGAGCTGTTTTTT,CAFRGQDTGELFF,.,TRBD1,TRBV5-4,TRBJ2-2
TGTGCCAGCAGCCCCGGGGTAGCGGGGTCCTACGAGCAGTACTTC,CASSPGVAGSYEQYF,.,TRBD2,TRBV6-6,TRBJ2-7
TGTGCCAGCAGTTTAACGACAGGGGGTTCGTTCGGGGGCTACACCTTC,CASSLTTGGSFGGYTF,.,TRBD1,TRBV27,TRBJ1-2
TGTGCCAGCAGCTTAGTAGCCACAGGGGGCGCTGAAGCTTTCTTT,CASSLVATGGAEAFF,.,TRBD1,TRBV7-2,TRBJ1-1
TGTGCCAGCAGCGTAGACAGACACCGGGAGCTGTTTTTT,CASSVDRHRELFF,.,.,TRBV9,TRBJ2-2
TGCGCCAGCAGCTACTACCTGAAGGTGTCCGGAGCGGAAAAACTGTTTTTT,CASSYYLKVSGAEKLFF,.,.,TRBV4-3,TRBJ1-4
TGTGCCAGCAGCTTATCTCCGGGGTCTGGGACTGAAGCTTTCTTT,CASSLSPGSGTEAFF,.,.,TRBV7-3,TRBJ1-1
TGTGCCAGCAGCTTAGACAGGGGGGGTAGGGAAGCTTTCTTT,CASSLDRGGREAFF,.,TRBD1,TRBV7-2,TRBJ1-1
TGTGCCAGCAGCTTGAGTAGCGGGGCCTACGAGCAGTACTTC,CASSLSSGAYEQYF,.,TRBD2,TRBV5-6,TRBJ2-7
TGTGCCAGCAGCTTAAATGGTCAGGGTTCCACTGAAGCTTTCTTT,CASSLNGQGSTEAFF,few,.,TRBV11-3,TRBJ1-1
TGTGCCAGCAGCGCCGGACAGGGAGGGGCCCCCTACGAGCAGTACTTC,CASSAGQGGAPYEQYF,.,.,TRBV9,TRBJ2-7
TGTGCCTGGAGCGGCGCTAGGACTAGCGGGAGTTTAGAGACCCAGTACTTC,CAWSGARTSGSLETQYF,once,TRBD2,TRBV30,TRBJ2-5
TGTGCCAGCAGCTTAGATCCGGCAGGTGGAGCTTTCTTT,CASSLDPAGGAFF,.,.,TRBV11-2,TRBJ1-1
TGTGCCAGCAGACAGGGACCGAATGAAAAACTGTTTTTT,CASRQGPNEKLFF,.,.,TRBV6-1,TRBJ1-4
TGTGCCAGCAGCCTCCCCGCTCCGGGTAATGAGCAGTTCTTC,CASSLPAPGNEQFF,.,.,TRBV9,TRBJ2-1
TGTGCCAGCAGTTCTAGTGCAGGGGCTAACTATGGCTACACCTTC,CASSSSAGANYGYTF,few,.,TRBV27,TRBJ1-2
TGTGCCAGCCGGGTAGTTGGGGCCAACGTCCTGACTTTC,CASRVVGANVLTF,.,.,TRBV5-8,TRBJ2-6
TGTGCCAGCAGCTTAAGACAGGGAACGGCCGGAAACACCATATATTTT,CASSLRQGTAGNTIYF,.,TRBD1,TRBV7-8,TRBJ1-3
TGCGCCAGCAGCCAAGACCGGACAGGCTTAGCCTACGAGCAGTACTTC,CASSQDRTGLAYEQYF,.,TRBD1,TRBV4-3,TRBJ2-7
TGTGCCAGCAGTTTTCCTGCCTTAGCGGGAAAAGATACGCAGTATTTT,CASSFPALAGKDTQYF,.,TRBD2,TRBV5-6,TRBJ2-3
TGTGCCAGCGCCTACTTCCCCGGGACAGACTACGAGCAGTACTTC,CASAYFPGTDYEQYF,few,TRBD1,TRBV25-1,TRBJ2-7
TGCGCCAGCAGTGACTCCCACCGAGAACGTTCTAGCTCCTACAATGAGCAGTTCTTC,CASSDSHRERSSSYNEQFF,.,.,TRBV10-1,TRBJ2-1
TGTGCCAGCAGTGAATTTGGGCTCTCTGGAAACACCATATATTTT,CASSEFGLSGNTIYF,.,.,TRBV25-1,TRBJ1-3
TGCGCCAGCAGTGAAAGGAGAGGCGCGCAAGAGACCCAGTACTTC,CASSERRGAQETQYF,.,.,TRBV10-1,TRBJ2-5
TGTGCCAGCAGCTTGGTTCCCGGGAGGGCCCCGTACGAGCAGTACTTC,CASSLVPGRAPYEQYF,.,TRBD2,TRBV5-6,TRBJ2-7
TGCGCCAGCAGTGCCCCTAGCGGGGCTAAAGATACGCAGTATTTT,CASSAPSGAKDTQYF,few,TRBD2,TRBV10-2,TRBJ2-3
TGCGCCAGCAGCCAAGATCGGTTGTATAATTCACCCCTCCACTTT,CASSQDRLYNSPLHF,.,.,TRBV4-3,TRBJ1-6
TGTGCCAGTAGTATCCGGGACAGCCATCAGCCCCAGCATTTT,CASSIRDSHQPQHF,.,TRBD1,TRBV19,TRBJ1-5
TGCGCCAGCAGTGAGTTGACTAGCGGGAGAATCCAAAACATTCAGTACTTC,CASSELTSGRIQNIQYF,once,TRBD2,TRBV10-2,TRBJ2-4
TGTGCCAGCAGTCTCGGTACCCTGGGCACCACCTACGAGCAGTACTTC,CASSLGTLGTTYEQYF,few,.,TRBV6-6,TRBJ2-7
TGTGCCAGCCGGAGAAGTTTGGTCGGCGAAAAACTGTTTTTT,CASRRSLVGEKLFF,.,.,TRBV6-6,TRBJ1-4
TGTGCCAGCAGTTACTCCGGACTTGGGACCGGGGAGCTGTTTTTT,CASSYSGLGTGELFF,.,.,TRBV6-5,TRBJ2-2
TGTGCCAGCAGTGAGTCAGGCCATAGCAATCAGCCCCAGCATTTT,CASSESGHSNQPQHF,once,.,TRBV2,TRBJ1-5